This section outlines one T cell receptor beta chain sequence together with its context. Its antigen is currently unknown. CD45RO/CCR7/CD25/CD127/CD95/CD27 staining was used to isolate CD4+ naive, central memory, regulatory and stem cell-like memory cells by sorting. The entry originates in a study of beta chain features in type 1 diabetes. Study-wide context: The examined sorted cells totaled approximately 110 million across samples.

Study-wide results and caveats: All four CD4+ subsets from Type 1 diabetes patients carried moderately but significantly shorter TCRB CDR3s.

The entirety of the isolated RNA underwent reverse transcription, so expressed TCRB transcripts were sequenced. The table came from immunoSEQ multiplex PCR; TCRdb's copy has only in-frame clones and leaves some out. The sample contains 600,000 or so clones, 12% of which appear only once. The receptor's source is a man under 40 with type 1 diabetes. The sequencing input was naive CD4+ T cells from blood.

CDR3 in DNA: TGTGCCAGCGCAAGCGGGGGGGCGAGTTACAATGAGCAGTTCTTC. It is translated as CASASGGASYNEQFF. The chain links TRBV9 to TRBJ2-1, with TRBD2 identical over 10 bases. The CDR3 runs to 15 residues. CDR1 and CDR2 (germline): SGDLS, YYNGEE. V lost 7 bases to trimming and J lost 4 bases; unmatched junction nucleotides: 8. Full variable domain (rest looked up from reference TRBV9 and TRBJ2-1): DSGVTQTPKHLITATGQRVTLRCSPRSGDLSVYWYQQSLDQGLQFLIQYYNGEERAKGNILERFSAQQFPDLHSELNLSSLELGDSALYFCASASGGASYNEQFFGPGTRLTVL.